One sample yielded the 13 T cell receptor beta chains listed below, sequenced in a study of beta chain features in type 1 diabetes. Every bit of the isolated RNA underwent reverse transcription, so sequencing read expressed TCRB transcripts. Profiling relied on immunoSEQ multiplex PCR, and the TCRdb table lists in-frame clones only, not all of them. The repertoire holds more than 150,000 clones, roughly an eighth seen once, with roughly 0.56% in the top ten. The sequenced sample consisted of central memory CD4+ T cells from blood. These receptors came from a woman aged 18-29 years in good health.

The CDR3 bases are TGCAGCGTTGAACAGGGTGTTGACGAGCAGTACTTC. Protein product: CSVEQGVDEQYF. This chain uses TRBV29-1 with TRBJ2-7; TRBD1 is a possible D gene (5 bases). V lost 2 bases and J 5 bases, leaving 10 bases between the germline ends. The CDR3 loop spans 12 amino acids. Germline V CDR1 and CDR2: SQVTM, ANQGSEA.

This chain links TRBV7-3 with TRBJ2-7; TRBD2 aligns across 8 bases. Germline V gene lookup returns CDR1 SGHTA and CDR2 FQGTGA. V lost 2 bases to trimming and J lost 7 bases; unmatched junction nucleotides: 10. The CDR3 totals 15 residues. This chain's CDR3 is CASSLEAGGRLEQYF. The CDR3 DNA sequence: TGTGCCAGCAGCTTAGAGGCGGGAGGCCGACTGGAGCAGTACTTC.

The V call is TRBV25-1, the J call TRBJ2-1; D ambiguous. The CDR3 sequence is 11 residues long. V was shortened by 2 bases and J by 11 bases, with 7 bases between the two germline ends. Germline V gene data show CDR1 as MGHDK and CDR2 as SYGVNS. CDR3 sequence (DNA): TGTGCCAGCAGTGAAGGCCCCCAGCAGTTCTTC. Translated: CASSEGPQQFF.

Written as DNA, the CDR3 is TGTGCCAGCAGTATCGGGGAGGCTAGCGGGAGGGCAGGATACAATGAGCAGTTCTTC. Translation gives CASSIGEASGRAGYNEQFF. This sequence joins TRBV27 and TRBJ2-1, with TRBD2 identical over 12 bases. The CDR3 is made up of 19 amino acids. The V segment lost 5 bases and the J segment 4 bases; nucleotides outside the gene matches: 15. The germline V gene has CDR1 MNHEY and CDR2 SMNVEV (reference sequence).

This clone has just a few counts. The chain is built from TRBV7-9 and TRBJ2-3; the D gene is possibly TRBD2 (6 bases). V was pared by 3 bases and J by 2 bases, with 15 bases between. The germline V gene has CDR1 SEHNR and CDR2 FQNEAQ (reference sequence). The CDR3 has 16 amino acids. The CDR3 is CASSLARAGYTDTQYF. The CDR3 nucleotides are TGTGCCAGCAGCTTGGCCAGGGCGGGATACACAGATACGCAGTATTTT.

The genes are TRBV5-4 and TRBJ1-4; D remains ambiguous. Germline assignment: CDR1 SGHNT and CDR2 YYREEE (reference sequence). This CDR3 comprises 15 residues. V was clipped by 3 bases and J by 5 bases, with 14 bases between them. The CDR3 region is CASSSRGGRNEKLFF. The CDR3 DNA reads as TGTGCCAGCAGCTCCCGGGGAGGGAGGAATGAAAAACTGTTTTTT.

The chain recombines TRBV5-6 with TRBJ2-1; D is possibly TRBD1 (6 bases). V lost 2 bases to trimming and J lost 2 bases, with 14 bases between them. The CDR3 contains 16 residues. Germline CDR1 is SGHDT and CDR2 is YYEEEE. The CDR3 reads CASSLPGAVAYNEQFF. The CDR3 DNA follows: TGTGCCAGCAGCTTACCAGGGGCAGTTGCCTACAATGAGCAGTTCTTC.

This clone was counted between two and nine times. The chain employs TRBV25-1 and TRBJ2-1, with 10 bases that match TRBD2. V shed 5 bases and J 3 bases; nucleotides not matched to a gene: 10. The germline gives CDR1 MGHDK, CDR2 SYGVNS. The CDR3 is 17 amino acids. The CDR3 sequence is CASSPTPLAGVYNEQFF. In DNA form, the CDR3 reads TGTGCCAGCAGTCCTACCCCCCTAGCGGGAGTCTACAATGAGCAGTTCTTC. The full variable domain, rest sourced from reference TRBV25-1 and TRBJ2-1, is EADIYQTPRYLVIGTGKKITLECSQTMGHDKMYWYQQDPGMELHLIHYSYGVNSTEKGDLSSESTVSRIRTEHFPLTLESARPSHTSQYLCASSPTPLAGVYNEQFFGPGTRLTVL.

The CDR3 here is CASSYGSFNEKLFF. The CDR3 DNA sequence: TGTGCCAGCAGTTACGGGTCATTTAATGAAAAACTGTTTTTT. J is TRBJ1-4 and V is TRBV28; no clear D gene. CDR3 length equals 14 residues. Germline V gene sequence: CDR1 MDHEN, CDR2 SYDVKM. The V and J ends lost 4 bases and 4 bases respectively, with 10 bases between them.

A single count supports this clone. The gene calls are TRBV4-3 and TRBJ2-5, with 14 bases lining up with TRBD2. In germline, CDR1 is LGHNA, CDR2 YSLEER. CDR3 length: 21 residues. V shed 0 bases and J 5 bases; nucleotides not matched to a gene: 17. The CDR3 DNA follows: TGCGCCAGCAGCCAAGAGTATTCAGGGACTAGCGGGAGCGGTTACTTGGAGACCCAGTACTTC. Protein: CASSQEYSGTSGSGYLETQYF.

CDR3 residues: CASSKLAPNTDTQYF. The CDR3 region has the DNA TGTGCCAGCAGTAAGCTAGCACCCAACACAGATACGCAGTATTTT. This chain joins TRBV6-5 and TRBJ2-3, with a weak D call TRBD2 (5 bases). The CDR3 is 15 residues long. V was trimmed by 5 bases and J by 2 bases, leaving 14 bases between them. CDR1 is MNHEY and CDR2 is SVGAGI in the germline V gene.

V and J are TRBV5-1 and TRBJ2-7; 9 bases are a match to TRBD1. The ends lost 2 bases at V and 3 bases at J; junction bases unmatched: 6. The CDR3 consists of 15 residues. Germline loops: CDR1 SGHRS, CDR2 YFSETQ. CDR3 loop: CASSFNRGRDYEQYF. CDR3 DNA sequence: TGCGCCAGCAGCTTCAACAGGGGGCGAGACTACGAGCAGTACTTC.

The V gene is TRBV7-9, the J gene TRBJ1-5; 7 bases map to TRBD1. Per germline, CDR1 SEHNR and CDR2 FQNEAQ (reference sequence). The CDR3 sequence is 16 residues long. After removal of 4 bases from V and 1 base from J, the junction contained 7 bases not matched to a gene. The CDR3 here is CASSSTGALSNQPQHF. CDR3 coding DNA: TGTGCCAGCAGCTCAACAGGGGCCCTAAGCAATCAGCCCCAGCATTTT.